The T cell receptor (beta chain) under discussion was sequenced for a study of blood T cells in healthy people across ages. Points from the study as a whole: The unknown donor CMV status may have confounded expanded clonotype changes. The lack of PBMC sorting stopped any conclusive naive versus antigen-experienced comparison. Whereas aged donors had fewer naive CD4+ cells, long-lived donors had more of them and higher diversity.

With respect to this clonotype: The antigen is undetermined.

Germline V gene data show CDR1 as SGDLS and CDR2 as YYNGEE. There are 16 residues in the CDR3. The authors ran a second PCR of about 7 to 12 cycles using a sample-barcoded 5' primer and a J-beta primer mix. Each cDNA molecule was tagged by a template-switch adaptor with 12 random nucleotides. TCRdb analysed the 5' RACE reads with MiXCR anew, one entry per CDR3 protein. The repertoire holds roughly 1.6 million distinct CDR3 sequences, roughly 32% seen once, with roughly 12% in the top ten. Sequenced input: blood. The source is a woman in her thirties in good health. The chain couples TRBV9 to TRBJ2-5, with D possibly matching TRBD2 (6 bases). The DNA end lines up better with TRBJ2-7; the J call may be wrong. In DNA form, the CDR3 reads TGTGCCAGCAGCTCACAGCCCTTGGGGGGAATCTACGAGCAGTACTTC. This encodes CASSSQPLGGIYEQYF.